A single sample is the source of the 21 T cell receptor beta chains below, sequenced in a study of blood T cell repertoires in COVID-19. TCRdb's copy holds only in-frame clones and misses some; the assay was immunoSEQ multiplex PCR. The data contain 50,000 to 60,000 clones, about nine tenths of them singletons. Sequencing was performed on peripheral blood. Receptor source: a man aged 40-50 years with COVID-19, enrolled during active disease.

Points on this clone: Mismatch with germline at one junction end may stem from a read error. CDR3 protein: CASSLGGGYGYTF. DNA of the CDR3: TGTGCCAGCAGTTTGGGGGGCGGCTATGGCTACACCTTC. This chain joins TRBV5-5 and TRBJ1-2, with D possibly TRBD1 on 6 matching bases. The length of the CDR3 is 13 residues. Germline V lookup: CDR1 SGHKS, CDR2 YYEKEE (reference sequence). The complete variable domain, with remaining parts taken from reference TRBV5-5 and TRBJ1-2, reads DAGVTQSPTHLIKTRGQQVTLRCSPISGHKSVSWYQQVLGQGPQFIFQYYEKEERGRGNFPDRFSARQFPNYSSELNVNALLLGDSALYLCASSLGGGYGYTFGSGTRLTVV.

The gene calls are TRBV2 and TRBJ2-3; the match to TRBD2 covers 7 bases. Looked up from germline, CDR1 is SNHLY and CDR2 is FYNNEI. CDR3 length equals 16 residues. The V gene end was trimmed by 10 bases and the J gene end by 0 bases; junction bases not matched to a gene: 13. CDR3 amino acids: CAISTGAGASTDTQYF. CDR3 in DNA: TGTGCCATCTCCACTGGGGCGGGAGCTAGCACAGATACGCAGTATTTT. Complete variable domain (other parts from reference TRBV2 and TRBJ2-3): EPEVTQTPSHQVTQMGQEVILRCVPISNHLYFYWYRQILGQKVEFLVSFYNNEISEKSEIFDDQFSVERPDGSNFTLKIRSTKLEDSAMYFCAISTGAGASTDTQYFGPGTRLTVL.

CDR3 DNA sequence: TGTGCCAGCAGTGAAGAGGGACTAGCGGGTTATAATGAGCAGTTCTTC. It codes for CASSEEGLAGYNEQFF. The V gene is TRBV2, the J gene TRBJ2-1, with TRBD2 matching 12 bases. V shed 1 base, J shed 7 bases, and the junction held 5 bases outside the gene matches. The germline gives CDR1 SNHLY, CDR2 FYNNEI. The CDR3 sequence is 16 residues long. The entire variable domain, with the rest obtained from reference TRBV2 and TRBJ2-1, is as follows: EPEVTQTPSHQVTQMGQEVILRCVPISNHLYFYWYRQILGQKVEFLVSFYNNEISEKSEIFDDQFSVERPDGSNFTLKIRSTKLEDSAMYFCASSEEGLAGYNEQFFGPGTRLTVL.

V usage is TRBV12-3 or TRBV12-4 and J usage is TRBJ2-1; no reliable D call. Trimming removed 5 bases from V and 2 bases from J, with 4 bases in between. The CDR3 runs to 12 residues. CDR3 nucleotides: TGTGCCAGCAGTCTCCCCTACAATGAGCAGTTCTTC. Protein sequence: CASSLPYNEQFF.

This chain's CDR3 is CASSQGQGVIYEQYF. CDR3 sequence (DNA): TGTGCCAGTAGCCAAGGACAGGGCGTGATTTACGAGCAGTACTTC. V usage is TRBV19 and J usage is TRBJ2-7; 8 bases align to TRBD1. The germline CDR1 and CDR2 sequences are LNHDA and SQIVND (reference sequence). The CDR3 is made up of 15 amino acids. Trimming at V came to 6 bases and at J to 4 bases, leaving 11 bases not matched to a gene.

V usage is TRBV9 and J usage is TRBJ1-6; no clear D gene. V lost 0 bases and J 9 bases, leaving 10 bases between the germline ends. CDR1 is SGDLS, CDR2 YYNGEE, per germline. CDR3 length equals 14 residues. This CDR3 is CASSVEFAGSPLHF. CDR3 DNA sequence: TGTGCCAGCAGCGTAGAGTTTGCAGGTTCACCCCTCCACTTT. Full variable domain (missing parts from reference TRBV9 and TRBJ1-6): DSGVTQTPKHLITATGQRVTLRCSPRSGDLSVYWYQQSLDQGLQFLIQYYNGEERAKGNILERFSAQQFPDLHSELNLSSLELGDSALYFCASSVEFAGSPLHFGNGTRLTVT.

V is TRBV24-1 and J is TRBJ1-5; D gene uncertain. Germline assignment: CDR1 KGHDR and CDR2 SFDVKD. The V and J ends lost 2 bases and 7 bases respectively, with 14 bases between them. This CDR3 region has 15 residues. The CDR3 region is CATSDSGDFTQPQHF. CDR3 DNA: TGTGCCACCAGTGATTCCGGCGACTTTACCCAGCCCCAGCATTTT.

The chain combines TRBV28 with TRBJ1-2, with 8 bases matching TRBD1. V shed 5 bases, J shed 3 bases, and the junction held 11 bases outside the gene matches. The germline gives CDR1 MDHEN, CDR2 SYDVKM. CDR3 length: 16 amino acids. CDR3 protein: CASSEKYSRGHYGYTF. CDR3 DNA: TGTGCCAGCAGTGAGAAGTACAGCAGGGGGCACTATGGCTACACCTTC.

The rearrangement links TRBV7-9 to TRBJ1-4; 9 nucleotides line up with TRBD1. Losses at the gene ends were 4 bases for V and 12 bases for J; bases not matched to a gene: 3. The CDR3 spans 12 residues. The germline gives CDR1 SEHNR, CDR2 FQNEAQ (reference sequence). The CDR3 region has the DNA TGTGCCAGCAGCTCCCGGACAGGGGAACTGTTTTTT. It is translated as CASSSRTGELFF.

V is TRBV3-1 (or the pseudogene TRBV3-2) and J is TRBJ2-1, with 8 bases aligning to TRBD1. V was pared by 3 bases and J by 2 bases, with 6 bases of the junction left unmatched. The V gene's germline CDR1 is LGHDT and CDR2 YNNKEL (reference sequence). The CDR3 length is 16 residues. The CDR3 region has the DNA TGTGCCAGCAGCCATCCTAGACAGGGGACCTACAATGAGCAGTTCTTC. Its translation: CASSHPRQGTYNEQFF.

This chain joins TRBV11-3 and TRBJ1-2, with D maybe TRBD1 (6 bases). Germline CDR1 reads SGHNT; CDR2 reads YENEEA. The CDR3 extends over 16 amino acids. Trimming took 2 bases from V and 4 from J, leaving 17 bases between them. CDR3 sequence (DNA): TGTGCCAGCAGCTTAACCGCCAGGGGAGAAGGCTATGGCTACACCTTC. Amino acids: CASSLTARGEGYGYTF.

V and J are TRBV15 and TRBJ2-4; TRBD2 might be the D (5 bases). Trimming shortened V by 5 bases and J by 1 base, and 12 bases separated the two germline ends. Germline V CDR1 and CDR2: LNHNV, YYDKDF (reference sequence). This CDR3 is built from 15 residues. CDR3 sequence (DNA): TGTGCCACCAGCCCGCTAGCCCCCGCCAAAAACATTCAGTACTTC. It codes for CATSPLAPAKNIQYF.

As concerns this clone: Other DNA sequences in this specimen translate into the identical CDR3. This chain uses TRBV6-1 with TRBJ1-5; D remains unclear. This CDR3 is 13 amino acids long. V was trimmed by 2 bases and J by 6 bases, leaving 8 bases between them. The germline V gene encodes CDR1 MNHNS and CDR2 SASEGT. In DNA, the CDR3 is TGTGCCAGCAGTGAATTCGGAGGTCAGCCCCAGCATTTT. This gives the protein CASSEFGGQPQHF.

V usage is TRBV9 and J usage is TRBJ2-7, with D maybe TRBD1 (5 bases). CDR3 length: 14 amino acids. Trimming left V 5 bases short and J 2 bases short, with 14 bases between. In germline, CDR1 is SGDLS, CDR2 YYNGEE. CDR3 coding DNA: TGTGCCAGCAGTGAGCTCAGGGAAACCTACGAGCAGTACTTC. Its protein product is CASSELRETYEQYF.

V and J are TRBV28 and TRBJ1-1; 8 bases match TRBD1. Germline CDR1 is MDHEN and CDR2 is SYDVKM. The CDR3 covers 15 residues. V was pared by 6 bases and J by 1 base, with 7 bases of the junction left unmatched. The CDR3 sequence is CASRPTGVANTEAFF. The CDR3 nucleotides are TGTGCCAGCAGACCGACAGGGGTGGCGAACACTGAAGCTTTCTTT. Using reference TRBV28 and TRBJ1-1 for the parts outside the CDR3, the full variable domain is DVKVTQSSRYLVKRTGEKVFLECVQDMDHENMFWYRQDPGLGLRLIYFSYDVKMKEKGDIPEGYSVSREKKERFSLILESASTNQTSMYLCASRPTGVANTEAFFGQGTRLTVV.

The J gene is TRBJ1-2, the V gene TRBV5-4; 7 positions agree with TRBD1. The germline V gene has CDR1 SGHNT and CDR2 YYREEE (reference sequence). V was pared by 2 bases and J by 2 bases, with 3 bases of the junction left unmatched. The CDR3 length is 14 residues. The CDR3 coding sequence is TGTGCCAGCAGCTTCGGGACAGAGAACTATGGCTACACCTTC. The encoded protein is CASSFGTENYGYTF. The full variable domain, rest sourced from reference TRBV5-4 and TRBJ1-2, is ETGVTQSPTHLIKTRGQQVTLRCSSQSGHNTVSWYQQALGQGPQFIFQYYREEENGRGNFPPRFSGLQFPNYSSELNVNALELDDSALYLCASSFGTENYGYTFGSGTRLTVV.

This clone was seen a single time. The V gene is TRBV5-1, the J gene TRBJ2-1; the match to TRBD2 covers 8 bases. V lost 4 bases to trimming and J lost 0 bases; unmatched junction nucleotides: 6. The CDR3 totals 16 residues. Per the germline V gene, CDR1 is SGHRS and CDR2 is YFSETQ. The CDR3 DNA sequence: TGCGCCAGCAGCGATTTAGCGGGGAACTCCTACAATGAGCAGTTCTTC. It specifies CASSDLAGNSYNEQFF.

The chain links TRBV12-5 to TRBJ1-6, with D tentatively TRBD1 (6 bases). The germline V and J ends were trimmed by 5 bases and 9 bases, with 20 bases remaining between them. The CDR3 totals 16 residues. Per germline, CDR1 LGHNT and CDR2 FRNRAP. DNA for the CDR3: TGTGCTAGTGGTAGTGGGGGCGCAGGCTTAAGTTCACCCCTCCACTTT. Protein: CASGSGGAGLSSPLHF.

The chain recombines TRBV20-1 with TRBJ1-4; D not certain. This CDR3 region has 11 residues. Germline CDR1 reads DFQATT; CDR2 reads SNEGSKA (reference sequence). Trimming pared 5 bases from V and 8 bases from J, leaving 9 bases between. This CDR3 is CSAREVEKLFF. The CDR3 bases are TGCAGTGCTCGGGAGGTCGAAAAACTGTTTTTT.

Remarks on this clone: Relative to the germline gene, one junction end is altered; a read error may explain this. The J gene is TRBJ1-5, the V gene TRBV13; the match to TRBD1 covers 7 bases. This CDR3 has 14 residues. Germline CDR1 is PRHDT and CDR2 is FYEKMQ (reference sequence). In DNA form, the CDR3 reads TGTGCCAGCAGCCTAGGGGACAGTCATCAGCCCCAGCATTTT. This sequence encodes CASSLGDSHQPQHF.

This chain joins TRBV29-1 and TRBJ2-1; possibly TRBD2 for D (5 bases). This CDR3 region has 13 residues. Germline lookup yields CDR1 SQVTM and CDR2 ANQGSEA. The V gene lost 7 bases and the J gene lost 5 bases, with 15 bases spanning the gap. DNA for the CDR3: TGCAGCGGGAGGCTACCGACACACAATGAGCAGTTCTTC. It encodes CSGRLPTHNEQFF.